This TCR beta chain was profiled in a study of T-cell memory formation after mild COVID-19. CDR3 length equals 12 residues. V lost 4 bases, J lost 2 bases, and 6 bases lay in between. Germline V gene lookup returns CDR1 MDHEN and CDR2 SYDVKM. MiXCR, applied by TCRdb to the 5' RACE reads, yields one record per CDR3 protein. The sample lists roughly 240,000 distinct CDR3 sequences; 15% to 20% were seen once. The origin of this receptor is a man in his late teens or twenties who had mild COVID-19 (a few samples of this study predate the infection). Cell type and time point are not known. The chain combines TRBV28 with TRBJ2-7; possible D gene TRBD1, 5 bases. The sample consisted of PBMCs or a T cell subset sorted from them (not recorded which). CDR3 nucleotides: TGTGCCAGCAGTTCGACAGCCTACGAGCAGTACGTC. This codes for CASSSTAYEQYV.